This T cell receptor (beta chain) was recovered during a study of control samples from healthy donors and cancer patients (dated by TCRdb to the early 2020s). The CDR3 holds 14 amino acids from the cysteine to the phenylalanine. Left in the record is the CDR3 DNA by itself, 42 bases read in frame from the first base. Reading the germline V gene (reference sequence) gives CDR1 MNHEY and CDR2 SMNVEV. Relative to germline, V is 3 bases shorter and J is 1 base shorter, with 6 bases between their ends. Worth noting for this clone: Its antigen is currently not known. No much larger clonotype is one base removed from it; base qualities were not supplied.

Library preparation was by the immunoSEQ multiplex PCR assay. TCRdb took over this immuneACCESS table, retaining in-frame rearrangements with V and J assigned. Such tables are incomplete; in checked studies, under half of the missing clones stem from an unresolved V gene, and the remainder is unexplained. The sample table holds roughly 170,000 clones, of which 80% to 95% were seen once. The ten largest clonotypes hold 2% to 2.5% of the sample. Source material: blood. The chain is encoded by TRBV27 joined to TRBJ2-2, and perhaps TRBD2 as D gene, on 5 matching bases. The source is a woman between 35 and 50 years old in good health. The nucleotide sequence reads TGTGCCAGCAGTTTCCGGGAGAACACCGGGGAGCTGTTTTTT. Its protein is CASSFRENTGELFF.